These 22 T cell receptor beta chains share one sample of origin, sequenced in a study of OX40 agonist ivuxolimab in advanced cancers. Libraries were built with the immunoSEQ multiplex PCR assay. Not all clones reach the TCRdb copy of this immuneACCESS table, which keeps in-frame sequences only. Checked studies attribute under half of the gap to unresolved V genes and leave the rest unexplained. This sample has 30,000 or so clones in its table, and approximately 91% of those were observed once. The ten top clones hold less than 10% of the sample. The sample here was CD4+ or CD8+ T cells sorted from blood, taken in a trial of the OX40 agonist ivuxolimab. The receptors here all came from an adult with an advanced solid tumor such as melanoma, head and neck, liver or kidney cancer.

The rearrangement joins TRBV10-2 to TRBJ2-7; D not resolved. CDR3 size: 14 residues. V was trimmed by 6 bases and J by 0 bases, leaving 12 bases between them. Germline CDR1 reads WSHSY; CDR2 reads SAAADI. The DNA of the CDR3 is TGCGCCAGCAGGTCCCAATTTAGCTCCTACGAGCAGTACTTC. Its protein is CASRSQFSSYEQYF.

The chain is built from TRBV11-3 and TRBJ2-2; D perhaps matches TRBD2 (5 bases). CDR3 length equals 14 residues. Looked up from germline, CDR1 is SGHNT and CDR2 is YENEEA. V was shortened by 3 bases and J by 4 bases, with 9 bases between the two germline ends. The DNA for the CDR3 is TGTGCCAGCAGCTTGGAGGATTCCACCGGGGAGCTGTTTTTT. It specifies CASSLEDSTGELFF.

The chain couples TRBV19 to TRBJ2-7, with D unclear. The germline V and J ends were trimmed by 3 bases and 0 bases, with 9 bases remaining between them. Looked up from germline, CDR1 is LNHDA and CDR2 is SQIVND (reference sequence). This CDR3 is 14 amino acids long. CDR3 protein: CASSIALDSYEQYF. The CDR3 DNA reads TGTGCCAGTAGTATCGCGCTGGACTCCTACGAGCAGTACTTC.

This chain uses TRBV7-2 with TRBJ2-5; D is tentatively TRBD1 or TRBD2 (5 bases each). The length of the CDR3 is 14 residues. The germline CDR1 and CDR2 sequences are SGHTA and FQGNSA. Deletions cut 3 bases from V and 3 bases from J, with 11 bases between. The CDR3 loop reads CASSFGLGEETQYF. In nucleotides, the CDR3 is TGTGCCAGCAGCTTTGGGTTGGGGGAAGAGACCCAGTACTTC.

The chain is built from TRBV7-3 and TRBJ2-1; either TRBD1 or TRBD2 may fit D (6 bases each). This CDR3 comprises 15 residues. Between the trimmed V and J ends, which lost 0 bases and 8 bases, there was a span of 14 bases. Germline-derived CDR1 and CDR2 are SGHTA and FQGTGA. The DNA of the CDR3 is TGTGCCAGCAGCTTAACGGGGGGCGCGGGCGATGAGCAGTTCTTC. As protein: CASSLTGGAGDEQFF.

This clone showed up just once. This sequence joins TRBV27 and TRBJ2-6, with D possibly called TRBD1 or TRBD2 (5 bases each). Per the germline V gene, CDR1 is MNHEY and CDR2 is SMNVEV (reference sequence). This CDR3 contains 16 residues. The V end lost 5 bases, the J end lost 4 bases, and 15 bases lay between the germline ends. The CDR3 spells CASSPLGRAGANVLTF. Written as DNA, the CDR3 is TGTGCCAGCAGTCCATTGGGGCGGGCAGGGGCCAACGTCCTGACTTTC.

The gene calls are TRBV9 and TRBJ2-2; no clear D. The CDR3 totals 12 residues. Trimming took off 0 bases at V and 6 bases at J, with 3 bases between the two ends. Germline V gene lookup returns CDR1 SGDLS and CDR2 YYNGEE. In nucleotides, the CDR3 is TGTGCCAGCAGCGTAGCCGCCGGGGAGCTGTTTTTT. Translating gives CASSVAAGELFF.

The rearrangement uses TRBV19 and TRBJ2-7, with 9 positions matching TRBD1. From germline, CDR1 is LNHDA and CDR2 SQIVND (reference sequence). This CDR3 spans 14 amino acids. V dropped 9 bases and J dropped 2; count of bases not matched to a gene: 8. The CDR3 coding sequence is TGTGCCAGCAGTCCGGGACAGGGTACCTACGAGCAGTACTTC. It translates to CASSPGQGTYEQYF.

The rearrangement uses TRBV5-1 and TRBJ1-2; D possibly corresponds to TRBD1 (5 bases). V lost 3 bases to trimming and J lost 4 bases, with 13 bases between them. The CDR3 has 14 amino acids. The germline gives CDR1 SGHRS, CDR2 YFSETQ. This CDR3 is CASSSSGTVYGYTF. DNA of the CDR3: TGCGCCAGCAGCTCCTCCGGGACTGTCTATGGCTACACCTTC.

The chain carries TRBV4-2 and TRBJ2-7, with a tentative D call TRBD2 (5 bases). Germline CDR1 and CDR2: LGHNA and YNFKEQ. This CDR3 is built from 18 residues. V dropped 0 bases and J dropped 3 bases, with 21 bases sitting between them. CDR3 DNA sequence: TGTGCCAGCAGCCAAGATGTTTCCTTAAGCGGAATACACTACGAGCAGTACTTC. It codes for CASSQDVSLSGIHYEQYF.

The chain is built from TRBV9 and TRBJ1-3; tentatively, D is TRBD1 (5 bases). This CDR3 comprises 17 residues. Deletions cut 3 bases from V and 1 base from J, with 17 bases between. The germline V gene has CDR1 SGDLS and CDR2 YYNGEE. In DNA form, the CDR3 reads TGTGCCAGCAGCGCTACTGGGACGACTAGATCTGGAAACACCATATATTTT. Translating it yields CASSATGTTRSGNTIYF.

The chain joins TRBV6-5 to TRBJ1-3; D unclear. Germline lookup yields CDR1 MNHEY and CDR2 SVGAGI. Trimming removed 2 bases from V and 8 bases from J, with 4 bases in between. This CDR3 is 11 amino acids long. CDR3 nucleotides: TGTGCCAGCAGTTACGGGGACACCATATATTTT. Protein: CASSYGDTIYF.

The chain recombines TRBV7-3 with TRBJ2-2; a possible D gene is TRBD2 (6 bases). This CDR3 is 15 amino acids long. Germline CDR1 reads SGHTA; CDR2 reads FQGTGA. V was pared by 4 bases and J by 4 bases, with 13 bases between. CDR3 sequence reads: CASSSGTGITGELFF. DNA of the CDR3: TGTGCCAGCAGCTCCGGGACTGGAATCACCGGGGAGCTGTTTTTT. The full variable domain, completed using reference TRBV7-3 and TRBJ2-2, is GAGVSQTPSNKVTEKGKYVELRCDPISGHTALYWYRQSLGQGPEFLIYFQGTGAADDSGLPNDRFFAVRPEGSVSTLKIQRTERGDSAVYLCASSSGTGITGELFFGEGSRLTVL.

J is TRBJ2-5 and V is TRBV6-1; TRBD2 aligns across 11 bases. Germline CDR1 MNHNS, CDR2 SASEGT. CDR3 length: 15 amino acids. With 4 bases clipped from V and 1 base from J, the junction kept 2 bases outside the gene matches. The CDR3 DNA reads as TGTGCCAGCAGTGCTAGCGGGGGGCCCCAAGAGACCCAGTACTTC. This codes for CASSASGGPQETQYF.

This chain joins TRBV4-1 and TRBJ1-2, with 9 bases matching TRBD1. The CDR3 extends over 14 amino acids. The germline V gene has CDR1 MGHRA and CDR2 YSYEKL. V shed 7 bases, J shed 5 bases, and the junction held 8 bases outside the gene matches. In DNA, the CDR3 is TGCGCCAGCAACACCGGGACAGGGTATTATGGCTACACCTTC. Translating gives CASNTGTGYYGYTF.

The rearrangement links TRBV27 to TRBJ2-1, with D unresolved. V shed 5 bases and J shed 1 base, with 6 bases lying between them. The CDR3 has 13 amino acids. Germline lookup yields CDR1 MNHEY and CDR2 SMNVEV (reference sequence). CDR3 region: CASSAGSYNEQFF. CDR3 bases: TGTGCCAGCAGTGCTGGGTCCTACAATGAGCAGTTCTTC.

The chain has TRBV19 and TRBJ2-7, with D maybe TRBD2 (5 bases). The V gene's germline CDR1 is LNHDA and CDR2 SQIVND (reference sequence). The ends were cut back, 4 bases at V and 6 bases at J, with 16 bases in the middle. The CDR3 sequence is 14 residues long. The CDR3 here is CASSNSGAPCEQYF. CDR3 DNA: TGTGCCAGTAGTAACAGCGGAGCCCCCTGCGAGCAGTACTTC.

This sequence joins TRBV4-1 and TRBJ1-1; D uncertain. The CDR3 covers 11 residues. CDR1 MGHRA and CDR2 YSYEKL come from the germline V gene. V was pared by 1 base and J by 10 bases, with 7 bases between. CDR3: CASSQGPAAFF. The CDR3 bases are TGCGCCAGCAGCCAAGGGCCGGCAGCTTTCTTT.

This chain joins TRBV11-2 and TRBJ2-7; no definite D call. From germline, CDR1 is SGHAT and CDR2 FQNNGV. Trimming took 2 bases from V and 7 from J, leaving 15 bases between them. The CDR3 covers 14 residues. CDR3 region: CASSLSPGAREQYF. CDR3 DNA: TGTGCCAGCAGCTTAAGCCCGGGCGCCAGGGAGCAGTACTTC.

This chain connects TRBV7-9 to TRBJ2-5, with D perhaps TRBD2 (5 bases). CDR1 SEHNR and CDR2 FQNEAQ come from the germline V gene (reference sequence). CDR3 length: 11 residues. With 5 bases removed from V and 4 bases from J, the gap between germline ends came to 5 bases. CDR3 bases: TGTGCCAGCAGCCGGGGAGAGACCCAGTACTTC. Its protein product is CASSRGETQYF.

DNA for the CDR3: TGTGCCAGCAGCTTAGGGGCCGATAGCAATCAGCCCCAGCATTTT. It encodes CASSLGADSNQPQHF. The chain recombines TRBV7-9 with TRBJ1-5; D is ambiguous. V lost 1 base and J 0 bases, leaving 7 bases between the germline ends. Germline V lookup: CDR1 SEHNR, CDR2 FQNEAQ (reference sequence). This CDR3 comprises 15 residues.

V is TRBV1 and J is TRBJ1-1; the D segment call TRBD1 is taken from the table without a DNA check. TRBV1 is assigned pseudogene status. CDR3 length equals 17 residues. CDR3 coding DNA: TGCACCAGCAGCCAAGGAATCAGGGGGCTAATGAACACTGAAGCTTTCTTT. Translating gives CTSSQGIRGLMNTEAFF.